This T cell receptor (beta chain) was identified in a study of early T cells in non-severe SARS-CoV-2 infection. Overall study: Unpaired chains resulted from sequencing bulk RNA of unsorted whole blood. Study outcomes and limitations: Missing private and CD4 specificities, VDJdb matching favored anti-spike CD8 responses.

TCRdb recomputed calls from the 5' RACE reads with MiXCR, one row per CDR3 protein. The data show approximately 110,000 distinct CDR3 sequences, 15% seen once. The CDR3 is 15 residues long. Germline assignment: CDR1 MNHEY and CDR2 SVGAGI. With V trimmed by 6 bases and J by 7 bases, 10 bases remained unmatched. As concerns this clonotype: The target antigen is unknown.

This rearrangement joins TRBV6-5 to TRBJ2-1; 9 nucleotides match TRBD2. This clonotype was sampled from an adult who was a healthcare worker with PCR-confirmed SARS-CoV-2 infection or an uninfected control (not recorded which). What was sequenced was whole blood. CDR3 in amino acids: CASSKPGGGANEQFF. CDR3 nucleotide sequence: TGTGCCAGCAGCAAACCAGGCGGGGGGGCAAATGAGCAGTTCTTC.